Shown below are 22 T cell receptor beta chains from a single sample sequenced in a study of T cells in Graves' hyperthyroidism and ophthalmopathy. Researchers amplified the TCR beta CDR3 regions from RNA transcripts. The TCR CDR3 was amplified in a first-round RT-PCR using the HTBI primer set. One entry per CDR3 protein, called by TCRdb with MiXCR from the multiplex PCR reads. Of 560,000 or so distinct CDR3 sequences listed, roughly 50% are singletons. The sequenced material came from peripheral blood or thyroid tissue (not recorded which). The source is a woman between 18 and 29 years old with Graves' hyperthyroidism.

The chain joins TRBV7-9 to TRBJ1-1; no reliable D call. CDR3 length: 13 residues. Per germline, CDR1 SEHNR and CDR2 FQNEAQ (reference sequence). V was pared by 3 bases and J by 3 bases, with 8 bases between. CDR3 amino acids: CASSLGSDTEAFF. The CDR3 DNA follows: TGTGCCAGCAGCTTGGGGTCGGACACTGAAGCTTTCTTT.

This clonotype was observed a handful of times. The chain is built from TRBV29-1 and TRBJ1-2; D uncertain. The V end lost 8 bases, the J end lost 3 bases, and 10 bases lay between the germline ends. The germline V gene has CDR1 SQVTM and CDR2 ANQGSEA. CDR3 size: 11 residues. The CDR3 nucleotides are TGCAGCTTCGGTCGGGACTATGGCTACACCTTC. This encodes CSFGRDYGYTF.

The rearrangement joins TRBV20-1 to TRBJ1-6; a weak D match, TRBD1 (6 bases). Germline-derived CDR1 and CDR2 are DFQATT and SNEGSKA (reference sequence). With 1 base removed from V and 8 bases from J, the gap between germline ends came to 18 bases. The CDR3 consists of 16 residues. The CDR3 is CSARGFRGAGYSPLHF. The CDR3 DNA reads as TGCAGTGCTAGAGGTTTTCGGGGGGCTGGATATTCACCCCTCCACTTT.

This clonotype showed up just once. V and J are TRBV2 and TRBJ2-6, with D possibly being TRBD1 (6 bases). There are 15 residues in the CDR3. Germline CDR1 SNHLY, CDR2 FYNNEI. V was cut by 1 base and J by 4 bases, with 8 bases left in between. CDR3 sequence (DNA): TGTGCCAGCAGTGAAGTGGGGACAGGGGCCAACGTCCTGACTTTC. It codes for CASSEVGTGANVLTF.

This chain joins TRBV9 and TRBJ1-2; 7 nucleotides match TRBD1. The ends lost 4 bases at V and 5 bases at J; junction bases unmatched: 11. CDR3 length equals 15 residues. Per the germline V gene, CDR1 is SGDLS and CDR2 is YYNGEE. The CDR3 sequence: CASSPYLGQLYGYTF. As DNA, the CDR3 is TGTGCCAGCAGCCCTTATCTGGGACAGCTTTATGGCTACACCTTC.

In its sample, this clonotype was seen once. The CDR3 DNA is TGTGCCAGTAGACCCGGGGCAGGGACTAATGAAGCTTTCTTT. Its protein product is CASRPGAGTNEAFF. V is TRBV19 and J is TRBJ1-1; D is perhaps TRBD1 (5 bases). Germline V gene lookup returns CDR1 LNHDA and CDR2 SQIVND (reference sequence). V was clipped by 6 bases and J by 7 bases, with 18 bases between them. The CDR3 contains 14 residues.

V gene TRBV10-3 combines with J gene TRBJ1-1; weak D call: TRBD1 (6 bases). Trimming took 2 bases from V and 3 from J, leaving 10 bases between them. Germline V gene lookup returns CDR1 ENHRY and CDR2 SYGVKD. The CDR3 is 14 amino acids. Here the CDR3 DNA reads TGTGCCATCAGTGAGACAGGGACGTACACTGAAGCTTTCTTT. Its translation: CAISETGTYTEAFF.

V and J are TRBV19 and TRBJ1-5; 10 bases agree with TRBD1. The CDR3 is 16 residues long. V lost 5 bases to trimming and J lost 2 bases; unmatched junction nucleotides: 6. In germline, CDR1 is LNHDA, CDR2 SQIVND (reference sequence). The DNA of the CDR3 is TGTGCCAGTAGTGTAACCGGGACAGGGGGCAATCAGCCCCAGCATTTT. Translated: CASSVTGTGGNQPQHF.

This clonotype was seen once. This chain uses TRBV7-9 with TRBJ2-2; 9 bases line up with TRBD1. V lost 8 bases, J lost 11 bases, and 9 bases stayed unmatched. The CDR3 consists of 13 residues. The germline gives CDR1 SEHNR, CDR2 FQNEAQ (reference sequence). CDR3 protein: CASSAGQGPELFF. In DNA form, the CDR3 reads TGTGCCAGCTCAGCGGGACAGGGTCCCGAGCTGTTTTTT.

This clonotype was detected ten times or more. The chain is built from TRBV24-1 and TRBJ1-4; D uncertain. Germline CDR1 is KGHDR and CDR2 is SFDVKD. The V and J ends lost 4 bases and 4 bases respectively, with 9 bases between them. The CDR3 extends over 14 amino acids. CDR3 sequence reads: CATSDGGYNEKLFF. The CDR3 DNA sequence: TGTGCCACCAGTGACGGCGGGTATAATGAAAAACTGTTTTTT.

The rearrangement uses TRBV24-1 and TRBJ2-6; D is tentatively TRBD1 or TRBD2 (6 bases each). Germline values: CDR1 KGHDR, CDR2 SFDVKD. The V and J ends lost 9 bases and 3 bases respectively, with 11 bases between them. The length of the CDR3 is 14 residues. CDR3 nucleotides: TGTGCCACCGGAGGGGGGATTGGGGCCAACGTCCTGACTTTC. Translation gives CATGGGIGANVLTF.

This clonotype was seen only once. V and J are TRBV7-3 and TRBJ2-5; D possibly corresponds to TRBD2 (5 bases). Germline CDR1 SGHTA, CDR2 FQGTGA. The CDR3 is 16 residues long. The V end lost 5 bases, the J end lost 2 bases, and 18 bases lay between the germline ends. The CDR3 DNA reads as TGTGCCAGCAGCCAAGATTCAGAGGCGGGTCAAGAGACCCAGTACTTC. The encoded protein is CASSQDSEAGQETQYF.

CDR3 nucleotides: TGTGCCAGCAGGCGGGCCGGCGGGGACACTGAAGCTTTCTTT. Protein: CASRRAGGDTEAFF. The rearrangement links TRBV2 to TRBJ1-1; D call uncertain. Trimming removed 6 bases from V and 3 bases from J, with 14 bases in between. This CDR3 has 14 residues. Germline V gene sequence: CDR1 SNHLY, CDR2 FYNNEI.

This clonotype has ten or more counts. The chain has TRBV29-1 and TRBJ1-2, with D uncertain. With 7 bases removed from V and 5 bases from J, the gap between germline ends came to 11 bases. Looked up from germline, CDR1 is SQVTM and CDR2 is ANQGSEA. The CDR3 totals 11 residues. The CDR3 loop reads CSAKDGYGYTF. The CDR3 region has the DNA TGCAGCGCCAAAGACGGATATGGCTACACCTTC. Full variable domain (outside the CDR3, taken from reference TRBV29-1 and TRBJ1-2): SAVISQKPSRDICQRGTSLTIQCQVDSQVTMMFWYRQQPGQSLTLIATANQGSEATYESGFVIDKFPISRPNLTFSTLTVSNMSPEDSSIYLCSAKDGYGYTFGSGTRLTVV.

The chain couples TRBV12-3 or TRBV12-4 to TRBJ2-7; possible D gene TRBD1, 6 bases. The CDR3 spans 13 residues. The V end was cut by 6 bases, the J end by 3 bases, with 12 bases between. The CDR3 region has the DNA TGTGCCAGCAGGGGGACAAATTTCTACGAGCAGTACTTC. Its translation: CASRGTNFYEQYF.

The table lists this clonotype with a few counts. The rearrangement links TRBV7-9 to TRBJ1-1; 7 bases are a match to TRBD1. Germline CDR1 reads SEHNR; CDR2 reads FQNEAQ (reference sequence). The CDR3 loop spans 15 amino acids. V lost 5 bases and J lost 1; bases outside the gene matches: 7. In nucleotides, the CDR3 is TGTGCCAGCAGCGCCCCGGGACAGAAGAACACTGAAGCTTTCTTT. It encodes CASSAPGQKNTEAFF. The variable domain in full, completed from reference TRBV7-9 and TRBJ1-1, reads DTGVSQNPRHKITKRGQNVTFRCDPISEHNRLYWYRQTLGQGPEFLTYFQNEAQLEKSRLLSDRFSAERPKGSFSTLEIQRTEQGDSAMYLCASSAPGQKNTEAFFGQGTRLTVV.

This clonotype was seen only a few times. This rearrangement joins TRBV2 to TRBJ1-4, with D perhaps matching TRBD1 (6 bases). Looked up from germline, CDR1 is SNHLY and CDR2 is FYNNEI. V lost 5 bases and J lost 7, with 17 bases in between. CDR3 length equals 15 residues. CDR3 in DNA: TGTGCCAGCAGTTTGGCGGTTCAAGGGGGTGAAAAACTGTTTTTT. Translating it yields CASSLAVQGGEKLFF.

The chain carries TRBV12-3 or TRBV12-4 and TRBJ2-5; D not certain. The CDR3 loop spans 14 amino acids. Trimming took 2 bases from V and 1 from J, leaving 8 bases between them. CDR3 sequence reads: CASSLPPGQETQYF. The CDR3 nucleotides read TGTGCCAGCAGTTTACCCCCAGGCCAAGAGACCCAGTACTTC.

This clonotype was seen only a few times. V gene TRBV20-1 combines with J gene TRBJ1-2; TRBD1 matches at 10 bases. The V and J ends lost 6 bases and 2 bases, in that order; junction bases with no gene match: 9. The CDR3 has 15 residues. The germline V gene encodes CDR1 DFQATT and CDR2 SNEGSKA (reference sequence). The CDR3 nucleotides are TGCAGTGCCTCGACCCGGGACAGGGGAAACTATGGCTACACCTTC. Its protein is CSASTRDRGNYGYTF.

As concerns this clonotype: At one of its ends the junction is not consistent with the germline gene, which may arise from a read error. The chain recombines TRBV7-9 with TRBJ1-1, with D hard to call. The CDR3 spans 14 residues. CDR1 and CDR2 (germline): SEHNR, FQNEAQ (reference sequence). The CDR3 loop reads CASSPMGPRTEAFF. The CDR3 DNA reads TGCGCCAGCAGCCCAATGGGTCCGAGGACTGAAGCTTTCTTT. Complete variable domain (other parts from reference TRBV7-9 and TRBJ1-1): DTGVSQNPRHKITKRGQNVTFRCDPISEHNRLYWYRQTLGQGPEFLTYFQNEAQLEKSRLLSDRFSAERPKGSFSTLEIQRTEQGDSAMYLCASSPMGPRTEAFFGQGTRLTVV.

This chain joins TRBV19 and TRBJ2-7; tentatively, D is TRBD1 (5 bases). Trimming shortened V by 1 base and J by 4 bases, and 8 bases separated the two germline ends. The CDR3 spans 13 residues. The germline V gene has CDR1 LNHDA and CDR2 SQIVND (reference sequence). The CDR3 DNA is TGTGCCAGTAGTATAGGAGGACAATACGAGCAGTACTTC. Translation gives CASSIGGQYEQYF.

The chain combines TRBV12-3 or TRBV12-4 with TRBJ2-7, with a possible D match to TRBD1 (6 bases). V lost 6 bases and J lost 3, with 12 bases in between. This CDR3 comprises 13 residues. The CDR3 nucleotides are TGTGCCAGCAGCCACCGCAGGGGCTACGAGCAGTACTTC. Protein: CASSHRRGYEQYF.